This TCR beta chain is from a study of CD8 T cells in ankylosing spondylitis. Study results and caveats: A motif of 8 or 9 highly homologous TCR beta variants was seen as apparently characteristic of ankylosing spondylitis blood. There were earlier reports of some motif variants in reactive arthritis synovial fluid and blood.

With respect to this clonotype: Its cognate antigen is unknown.

Quantitative 5'-RACE was performed with molecular barcodes, and it yielded the TCR beta libraries. TCRdb reprocessed the 5' RACE reads with MiXCR, giving one entry per CDR3 protein. This table holds about 800,000 distinct CDR3 sequences, 10% to 15% found once. The CDR3 loop spans 12 amino acids. V shed 7 bases and J shed 1 base, with 7 bases lying between them. The germline V gene encodes CDR1 SGHVS and CDR2 FQNEAQ. The gene calls are TRBV7-8 and TRBJ1-1; D uncertain. The specimen was blood, either unsorted or a sorted T cell fraction (not recorded which). The source is a male donor with ankylosing spondylitis. The chain's CDR3 is CASNLGNTEAFF. CDR3 bases: TGTGCCAGCAATCTTGGGAACACTGAAGCTTTCTTT.